These T cell receptor beta chains were read from a single sample in a study of CD8+ T cells in alopecia areata. Profiling relied on immunoSEQ multiplex PCR, and the TCRdb table lists in-frame clones only, not all of them. The repertoire consists of more than 200,000 clones, with approximately 72% occurring once and the leading ten covering 1.2%. The sample in question was CD4+ T cells sorted from blood, obtained at week 44, from a patient treated with tofacitinib. Every receptor here comes from a human donor with alopecia areata. CDR3s include the opening cysteine and the closing phenylalanine or tryptophan. D genes are given only for firm matches. The listing skips clone size in some rows; elsewhere it reads once, few, many or a size class.

d_gene | abundance | j_gene | len | v_gene | CDR3nt | CDR3aa
- | few | TRBJ1-1 | 16 | TRBV9 | TGTGCCAGCAGCGTAGGTATACAGGGATGGTTAACTGAAGCTTTCTTT | CASSVGIQGWLTEAFF
- | - | TRBJ1-2 | 14 | TRBV30 | TGTGCCTGGACTTGGACAGATGCTAACTATGGCTACACCTTC | CAWTWTDANYGYTF
TRBD1 | - | TRBJ2-1 | 13 | TRBV27 | TGTGCCAGCAGTTTTGCAGGGACAGATGAGCAGTTCTTC | CASSFAGTDEQFF
TRBD2 | - | TRBJ2-3 | 18 | TRBV5-4 | TGTGCCAGCAGCCGCGGACTAGCGGGGGGGCTCGGCACAGATACGCAGTATTTT | CASSRGLAGGLGTDTQYF
- | - | TRBJ1-5 | 14 | TRBV7-2 | TGTGCCAGCAGCTTCCAGGAGGGGAATCAGCCCCAGCATTTT | CASSFQEGNQPQHF
- | few | TRBJ1-1 | 10 | TRBV29-1 | TGCAGCGTTCGACAGGTCGTTGCTTTCTTT | CSVRQVVAFF
- | - | TRBJ1-2 | 13 | TRBV2 | TGTGCCAGCAGTGAAGCGCTTAGGGGGAGCTACACCTTC | CASSEALRGSYTF
- | - | TRBJ1-2 | 14 | TRBV2 | TGTGCCAGCAGTGTCACCCAGGGTCTAGAGGGCTACACCTTC | CASSVTQGLEGYTF
TRBD1 | - | TRBJ1-1 | 14 | TRBV27 | TGTGCCAGCGGATACAGGGGAGGTAACACTGAAGCTTTCTTT | CASGYRGGNTEAFF
- | few | TRBJ2-1 | 12 | TRBV2 | TGTGCCAGCAGTCAATTGAGGGAATACCAGTTCTTC | CASSQLREYQFF
- | - | TRBJ2-7 | 15 | TRBV9 | TGTGCCAGCTCCCCCCTCGGGACATCTACCTACGAGCAGTACTTC | CASSPLGTSTYEQYF
- | - | TRBJ2-5 | 11 | TRBV5-1 | TGCGCCAGCAGCCCGGGAGAAACCCAGTACTTC | CASSPGETQYF
- | many | TRBJ2-3 | 14 | TRBV7-2 | TGTGCCAGCGACTTAGGGGGAGGGGCAGATACGCAGTATTTT | CASDLGGGADTQYF
- | - | TRBJ2-3 | 15 | TRBV27 | TGTGCCAGCAGCCCACAGGGTACACACACAGATACGCAGTATTTT | CASSPQGTHTDTQYF
TRBD2 | - | TRBJ2-3 | 17 | TRBV7-8 | TGTGCCAGCAGCTTAGGACTAGCGGGGGTAAGAACAGATACGCAGTATTTT | CASSLGLAGVRTDTQYF
TRBD1 | - | TRBJ1-2 | 15 | TRBV9 | TGTGCCAGTGATAATACCGGGACAGCTAACTATGGCTACACCTTC | CASDNTGTANYGYTF
- | - | TRBJ2-4 | 15 | TRBV5-1 | TGCGCCAGCAGCTTGTCTGGGGACTGGCGAAACATTCAGTACTTC | CASSLSGDWRNIQYF
TRBD1 | - | TRBJ1-1 | 15 | TRBV4-3 | TGCGCCAGCAGCCAAGGGACAGGAGTGGATACTGAAGCTTTCTTT | CASSQGTGVDTEAFF
- | - | TRBJ1-1 | 15 | TRBV5-1 | TGCGCCAGCAGCTTGCAGGGGAGGCGGGACACTGAAGCTTTCTTT | CASSLQGRRDTEAFF
- | - | TRBJ2-5 | 12 | TRBV2 | TGTGCCAGCAGTGAAGCTGGAGAGACCCAGTACTTC | CASSEAGETQYF
TRBD1 | - | TRBJ2-7 | 14 | TRBV30 | TGTGCCTGGACCCGGGACAGGGGGAACTACGAGCAGTACTTC | CAWTRDRGNYEQYF
- | - | TRBJ1-6 | 14 | TRBV13 | TGTGCCAGCAGCTCACGACAAATTAATTCACCCCTCCACTTT | CASSSRQINSPLHF
- | few | TRBJ1-2 | 12 | TRBV29-1 | TGCAGCGTTGAAGCCCTGTTATATGGCTACACCTTC | CSVEALLYGYTF
- | few | TRBJ1-2 | 13 | TRBV4-1 | TGCGCCAGCAGCCAAGACGGAAACTATGGCTACACCTTC | CASSQDGNYGYTF
- | - | TRBJ1-4 | 15 | TRBV7-9 | TGTGCCAGCAGCTTAGGTGGCCTACGGGATGAAAAACTGTTTTTT | CASSLGGLRDEKLFF
TRBD2 | - | TRBJ2-1 | 18 | TRBV7-6 | TGTGCCAGCAGCTTAGGGGCTAGCGGGGGCTATTCCTACAATGAGCAGTTCTTC | CASSLGASGGYSYNEQFF
- | - | TRBJ1-1 | 16 | TRBV30 | TGTGCCTGGATAACAGGAGGCACCCTGGCGAACACTGAAGCTTTCTTT | CAWITGGTLANTEAFF
- | - | TRBJ2-7 | 16 | TRBV29-1 | TGCAGCGTTGAGGATAGGGGCAGGGGAAGCTCCTACGAGCAGTACTTC | CSVEDRGRGSSYEQYF
- | - | TRBJ1-1 | 12 | TRBV14 | TGTGCCAGCAGCCAAGGATGGAGTGAAGCTTTCTTT | CASSQGWSEAFF
- | few | TRBJ2-1 | 17 | TRBV14 | TGTGCCAGCAGCCAAGATCAGTTGGGGGCCCCTCGGGGTGAGCAGTTCTTC | CASSQDQLGAPRGEQFF
TRBD1 | - | TRBJ1-4 | 15 | TRBV29-1 | TGCAGCGTTGTGGAACAGGGGGCGGCTAATGAAAAACTGTTTTTT | CSVVEQGAANEKLFF
- | few | TRBJ2-1 | 13 | TRBV29-1 | TGCAGCGTTTTGGAGGGGAGCTACAATGAGCAGTTCTTC | CSVLEGSYNEQFF
- | few | TRBJ2-2 | 15 | TRBV18 | TGTGCCAGCTCACGGATCCAGGGGACCACCGGGGAGCTGTTTTTT | CASSRIQGTTGELFF
- | - | TRBJ2-3 | 15 | TRBV5-1 | TGCGCCAGCAGCTTGGGACTAGTCAGCACAGATACGCAGTATTTT | CASSLGLVSTDTQYF
- | - | TRBJ1-5 | 14 | TRBV30 | TGTGCCTGGAGTGCACTTGGTGGATCCCAGCCCCAGCATTTT | CAWSALGGSQPQHF
TRBD1 | - | TRBJ1-2 | 14 | TRBV4-1 | TGCGCCAGCAGCGAAGGGGACAGGGGGTATGGCTACACCTTC | CASSEGDRGYGYTF
- | - | TRBJ2-1 | 12 | TRBV29-1 | TGCAGCGTTAATGGCGGATACAATGAGCAGTTCTTC | CSVNGGYNEQFF
- | - | TRBJ1-2 | 12 | TRBV7-2 | TGTGCCAGCAGCTCTAGCCCCTATGGCTACACCTTC | CASSSSPYGYTF
TRBD2 | - | TRBJ2-3 | 19 | TRBV4-2 | TGTGCCAGCAGCTACGTACCGGGACTAGCGGGGCAAAACACAGATACGCAGTATTTT | CASSYVPGLAGQNTDTQYF
- | few | TRBJ2-3 | 11 | TRBV5-1 | TGCGCCAGCAGCGACACAGATACGCAGTATTTT | CASSDTDTQYF
TRBD1 | - | TRBJ2-5 | 18 | TRBV7-6 | TGTGCCAGCAGCTACCAATTACAGGGGGAGTCCTTCCAAGAGACCCAGTACTTC | CASSYQLQGESFQETQYF
- | once | TRBJ2-2 | 13 | TRBV29-1 | TGCAGCTACCGGATGGGGAACACCGGGGAGCTGTTTTTT | CSYRMGNTGELFF
- | - | TRBJ2-3 | 14 | TRBV28 | TGTGCCAGCAGCCTTTCTGACCGGTGGGATACGCAGTATTTT | CASSLSDRWDTQYF
- | - | TRBJ2-6 | 15 | TRBV6-6 | TGTGCCAGCAGGAGACAAACCTCTGGGGCCAACGTCCTGACTTTC | CASRRQTSGANVLTF
- | - | TRBJ1-1 | 13 | TRBV5-1 | TGCGCCAGCAGCTTGGATCCTGGGTCCGAAGCTTTCTTT | CASSLDPGSEAFF
- | - | TRBJ1-6 | 17 | TRBV11-2 | TGTGCCAGCAGCTTAGACCGCCGACAGGTTTATAATTCACCCCTCCACTTT | CASSLDRRQVYNSPLHF
- | - | TRBJ1-1 | 14 | TRBV15 | TGTGCCACCAGCTCCCGATTAGAGGGGACTGAAGCTTTCTTT | CATSSRLEGTEAFF
- | - | TRBJ1-6 | 15 | TRBV9 | TGTGCCAGCAGCGTAGGAGAAGGGAGAAATTCACCCCTCCACTTT | CASSVGEGRNSPLHF
TRBD2 | - | TRBJ2-5 | 17 | TRBV29-1 | TGCAGCGTTGAAGGATACATCGGACTAGCGGGGGAAGAGACCCAGTACTTC | CSVEGYIGLAGEETQYF
TRBD2 | once | TRBJ2-5 | 14 | TRBV10-3 | TGTGCCATCAGTGATTCGGGGGGGGTAGAGACCCAGTACTTC | CAISDSGGVETQYF
- | - | TRBJ2-5 | 13 | TRBV5-1 | TGCGCCAGCAGCTTGTGGCAGCAAGAGACCCAGTACTTC | CASSLWQQETQYF
TRBD1 | - | TRBJ2-7 | 15 | TRBV11-2 | TGTGCCAGCAGCTTAGAGGTAGGGGGCTGGTACGAGCAGTACTTC | CASSLEVGGWYEQYF
- | - | TRBJ2-6 | 14 | TRBV27 | TGTGCCAGCAGGACCTGGGCTGGGGCCAACGTCCTGACTTTC | CASRTWAGANVLTF
- | - | TRBJ2-7 | 13 | TRBV5-6 | TGTGCCAGCAGCTTGGGTAGGGACTACGAGCAGTACTTC | CASSLGRDYEQYF
- | - | TRBJ1-2 | 13 | TRBV29-1 | TGCAGCGTATCGGGGGGCGCTGGCTATGGCTACACCTTC | CSVSGGAGYGYTF
TRBD2 | few | TRBJ2-1 | 14 | TRBV7-3 | TGTGCCAGCAGCTTTAGCGGGGGGTTAAATGAGCAGTTCTTC | CASSFSGGLNEQFF
- | - | TRBJ1-2 | 14 | TRBV7-9 | TGTGCCAGCAGCCCACAGACCACTAACTATGGCTACACCTTC | CASSPQTTNYGYTF
TRBD1 | - | TRBJ1-1 | 16 | TRBV14 | TGTGCCAGCAGCCAATTAAGGGGACAGGCGAACACTGAAGCTTTCTTT | CASSQLRGQANTEAFF